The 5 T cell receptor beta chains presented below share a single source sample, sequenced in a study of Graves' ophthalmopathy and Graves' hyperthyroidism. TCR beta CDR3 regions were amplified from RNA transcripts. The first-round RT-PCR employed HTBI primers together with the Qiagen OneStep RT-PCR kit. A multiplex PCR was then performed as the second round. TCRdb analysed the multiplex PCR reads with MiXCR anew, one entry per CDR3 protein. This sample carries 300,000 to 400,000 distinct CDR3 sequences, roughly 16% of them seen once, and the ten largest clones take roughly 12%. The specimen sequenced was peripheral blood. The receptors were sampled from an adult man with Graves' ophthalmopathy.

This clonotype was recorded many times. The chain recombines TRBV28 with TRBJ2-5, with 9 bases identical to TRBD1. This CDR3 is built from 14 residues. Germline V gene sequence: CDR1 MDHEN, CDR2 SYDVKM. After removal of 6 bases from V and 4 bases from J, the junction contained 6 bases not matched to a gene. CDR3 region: CASRPDRGRETQYF. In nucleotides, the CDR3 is TGTGCCAGCAGACCCGACAGGGGGAGAGAGACCCAGTACTTC. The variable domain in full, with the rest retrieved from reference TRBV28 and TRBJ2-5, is DVKVTQSSRYLVKRTGEKVFLECVQDMDHENMFWYRQDPGLGLRLIYFSYDVKMKEKGDIPEGYSVSREKKERFSLILESASTNQTSMYLCASRPDRGRETQYFGPGTRLLVL.

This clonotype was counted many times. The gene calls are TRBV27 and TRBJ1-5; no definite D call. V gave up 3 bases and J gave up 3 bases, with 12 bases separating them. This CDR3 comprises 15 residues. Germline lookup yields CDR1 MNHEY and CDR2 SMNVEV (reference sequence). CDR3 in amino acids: CASSFRTVINQPQHF. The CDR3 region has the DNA TGTGCCAGCAGTTTTCGGACGGTGATCAATCAGCCCCAGCATTTT.

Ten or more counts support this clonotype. The CDR3 DNA is TGTGCCAGCAGCTTATTCCCGGGGGTCGAGACCCAGTACTTC. Protein sequence: CASSLFPGVETQYF. V is TRBV7-3 and J is TRBJ2-5; D is perhaps TRBD2 (6 bases). V lost 2 bases and J lost 5, with 12 bases in between. This CDR3 is 14 amino acids long. Germline V CDR1 and CDR2: SGHTA, FQGTGA. The full variable domain, with the rest looked up from reference TRBV7-3 and TRBJ2-5, is GAGVSQTPSNKVTEKGKYVELRCDPISGHTALYWYRQSLGQGPEFLIYFQGTGAADDSGLPNDRFFAVRPEGSVSTLKIQRTERGDSAVYLCASSLFPGVETQYFGPGTRLLVL.

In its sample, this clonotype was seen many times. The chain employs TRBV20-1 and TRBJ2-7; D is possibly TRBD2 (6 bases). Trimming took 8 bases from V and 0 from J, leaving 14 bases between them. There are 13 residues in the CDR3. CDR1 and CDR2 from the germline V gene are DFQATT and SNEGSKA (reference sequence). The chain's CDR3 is CSPLADSSYEQYF. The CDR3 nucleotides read TGCAGTCCCTTAGCGGATAGCTCCTACGAGCAGTACTTC.

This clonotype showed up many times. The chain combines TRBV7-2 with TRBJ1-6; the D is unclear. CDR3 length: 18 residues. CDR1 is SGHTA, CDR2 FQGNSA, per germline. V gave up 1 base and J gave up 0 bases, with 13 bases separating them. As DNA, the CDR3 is TGTGCCAGCAGCTTAGGTAATCGGCCGTACTCCTATAATTCACCCCTCCACTTT. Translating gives CASSLGNRPYSYNSPLHF.